The clone carrying this TCR beta chain turned up a few times. Its specificity is not known. This table comes from immunoSEQ multiplex PCR, and its TCRdb copy is limited to in-frame clones, with some not included. Among tens of thousands of clones listed, about three quarters were seen once. The sample is drawn from a study of T cell responses to AZD1222 COVID-19 vaccine. Findings and caveats of the study: The donor group comprised mostly white British people and more females; the analysis possibly underestimated clonal diversity.

The CDR3 loop spans 14 amino acids. Germline values: CDR1 SGHNT, CDR2 YYREEE (reference sequence). Trimming took 4 bases from V and 6 from J; bases not matched to a gene: 4. The specimen was peripheral blood, collected 28 days after the second AZD1222 dose. The V call is TRBV5-4, the J call TRBJ1-4; 9 bases fit TRBD1. This receptor was taken from an adult who received the AZD1222 COVID-19 vaccine. The CDR3 nucleotides are TGTGCCAGCAGCGCTAACAGGGGGCATGAAAAACTGTTTTTT. Amino acids: CASSANRGHEKLFF. Using reference TRBV5-4 and TRBJ1-4 for the parts outside the CDR3, the full variable domain is ETGVTQSPTHLIKTRGQQVTLRCSSQSGHNTVSWYQQALGQGPQFIFQYYREEENGRGNFPPRFSGLQFPNYSSELNVNALELDDSALYLCASSANRGHEKLFFGSGTQLSVL.